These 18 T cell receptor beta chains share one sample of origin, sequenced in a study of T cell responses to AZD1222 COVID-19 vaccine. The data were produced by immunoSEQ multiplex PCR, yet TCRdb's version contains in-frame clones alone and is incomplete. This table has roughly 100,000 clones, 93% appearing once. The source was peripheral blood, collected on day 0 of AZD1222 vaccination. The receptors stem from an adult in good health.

In DNA form, the CDR3 reads TGCGCCAGCAGCTTGGGACAGGGGAGGGAGACCCAGTACTTC. Translating it yields CASSLGQGRETQYF. This chain connects TRBV5-1 to TRBJ2-5; the match to TRBD1 covers 8 bases. CDR3 length: 14 residues. V lost 0 bases and J lost 5; bases outside the gene matches: 3. Germline V lookup: CDR1 SGHRS, CDR2 YFSETQ. Supplemented by reference TRBV5-1 and TRBJ2-5, the full variable domain reads KAGVTQTPRYLIKTRGQQVTLSCSPISGHRSVSWYQQTPGQGLQFLFEYFSETQRNKGNFPGRFSGRQFSNSRSEMNVSTLELGDSALYLCASSLGQGRETQYFGPGTRLLVL.

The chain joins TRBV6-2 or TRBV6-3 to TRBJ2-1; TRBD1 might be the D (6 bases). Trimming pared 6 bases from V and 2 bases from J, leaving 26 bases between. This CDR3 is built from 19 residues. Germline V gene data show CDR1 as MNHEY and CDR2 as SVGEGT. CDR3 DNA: TGTGCCAGCAGCCCCTCAGGGACGACGACAGGCTCCCCCTACAATGAGCAGTTCTTC. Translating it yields CASSPSGTTTGSPYNEQFF.

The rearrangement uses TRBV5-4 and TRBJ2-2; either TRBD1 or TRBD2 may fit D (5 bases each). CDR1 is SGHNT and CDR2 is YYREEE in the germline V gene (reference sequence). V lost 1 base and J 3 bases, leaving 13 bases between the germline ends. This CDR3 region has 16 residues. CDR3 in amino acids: CASSLYRRGDTGELFF. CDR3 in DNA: TGTGCCAGCAGCTTGTATAGAAGAGGGGACACCGGGGAGCTGTTTTTT.

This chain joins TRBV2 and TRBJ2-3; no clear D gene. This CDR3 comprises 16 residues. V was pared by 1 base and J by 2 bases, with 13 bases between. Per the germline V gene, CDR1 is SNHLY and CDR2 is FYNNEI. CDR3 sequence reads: CASSEDGTLPTDTQYF. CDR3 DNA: TGTGCCAGCAGTGAAGATGGCACCTTACCCACAGATACGCAGTATTTT.

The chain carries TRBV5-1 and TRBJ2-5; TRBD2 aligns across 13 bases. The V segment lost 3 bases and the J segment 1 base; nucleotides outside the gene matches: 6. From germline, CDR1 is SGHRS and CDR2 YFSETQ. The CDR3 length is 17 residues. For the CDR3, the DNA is TGCGCCAGCAGCTCCGGACTAGCGGGAGATCGCCAAGAGACCCAGTACTTC. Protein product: CASSSGLAGDRQETQYF.

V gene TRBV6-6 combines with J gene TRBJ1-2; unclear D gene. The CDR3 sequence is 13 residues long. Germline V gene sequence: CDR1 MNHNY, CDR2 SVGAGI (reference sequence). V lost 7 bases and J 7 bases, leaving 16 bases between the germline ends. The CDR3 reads CASNRQSSGGYTF. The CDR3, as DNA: TGTGCCAGCAATCGTCAATCGAGCGGTGGCTACACCTTC.

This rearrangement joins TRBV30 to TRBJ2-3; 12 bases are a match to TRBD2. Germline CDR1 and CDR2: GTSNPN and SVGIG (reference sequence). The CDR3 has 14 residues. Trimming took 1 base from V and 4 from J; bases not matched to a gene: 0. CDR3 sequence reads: CAWSGLAGADTQYF. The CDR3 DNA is TGTGCCTGGAGTGGACTAGCGGGAGCAGATACGCAGTATTTT.

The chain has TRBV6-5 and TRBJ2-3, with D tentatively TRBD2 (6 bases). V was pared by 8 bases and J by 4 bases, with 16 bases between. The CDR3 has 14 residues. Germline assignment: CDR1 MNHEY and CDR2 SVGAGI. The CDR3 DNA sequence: TGTGCCAGCCATGACGGGACTCCATCAGATACGCAGTATTTT. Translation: CASHDGTPSDTQYF.

The CDR3, as DNA: TGTGCCAGCAGCCCACAGGGGATGGATGGCTACACCTTC. Protein product: CASSPQGMDGYTF. The J gene is TRBJ1-2, the V gene TRBV11-2, with 7 bases aligning to TRBD1. The V segment lost 5 bases and the J segment 6 bases; nucleotides outside the gene matches: 6. The CDR3 runs to 13 residues. The germline V gene has CDR1 SGHAT and CDR2 FQNNGV.

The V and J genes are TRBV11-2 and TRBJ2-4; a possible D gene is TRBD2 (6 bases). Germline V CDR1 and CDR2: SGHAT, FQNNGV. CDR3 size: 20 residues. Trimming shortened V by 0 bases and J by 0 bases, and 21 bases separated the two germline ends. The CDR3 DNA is TGTGCCAGCAGCTTAGATCGGGTAGCGGAGATACGACTAGCCAAAAACATTCAGTACTTC. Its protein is CASSLDRVAEIRLAKNIQYF.

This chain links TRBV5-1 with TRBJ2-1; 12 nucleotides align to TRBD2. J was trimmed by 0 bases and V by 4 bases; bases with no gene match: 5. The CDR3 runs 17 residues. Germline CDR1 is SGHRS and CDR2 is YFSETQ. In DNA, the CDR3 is TGCGCCAGCAGCCGGACTAGCGGGACCTACTCCTACAATGAGCAGTTCTTC. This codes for CASSRTSGTYSYNEQFF. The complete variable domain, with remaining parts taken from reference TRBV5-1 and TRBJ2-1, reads KAGVTQTPRYLIKTRGQQVTLSCSPISGHRSVSWYQQTPGQGLQFLFEYFSETQRNKGNFPGRFSGRQFSNSRSEMNVSTLELGDSALYLCASSRTSGTYSYNEQFFGPGTRLTVL.

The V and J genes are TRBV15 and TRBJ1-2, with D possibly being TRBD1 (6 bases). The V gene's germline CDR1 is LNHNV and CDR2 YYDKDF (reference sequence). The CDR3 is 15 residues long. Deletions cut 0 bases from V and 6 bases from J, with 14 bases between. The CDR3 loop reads CATSRDPSQGNGYTF. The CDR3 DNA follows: TGTGCCACCAGCAGAGACCCGTCCCAGGGGAATGGCTACACCTTC.

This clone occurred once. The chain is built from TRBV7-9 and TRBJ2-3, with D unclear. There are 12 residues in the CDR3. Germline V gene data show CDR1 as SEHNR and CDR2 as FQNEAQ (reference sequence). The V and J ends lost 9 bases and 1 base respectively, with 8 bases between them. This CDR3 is CASFWGTDTQYF. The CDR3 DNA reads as TGTGCCAGTTTTTGGGGCACAGATACGCAGTATTTT.

The DNA for the CDR3 is TGTGCCAGCAGTATAAGCGGGAGGGTCGCCGAGCAGTACTTC. This encodes CASSISGRVAEQYF. This chain links TRBV27 with TRBJ2-7; 10 positions match TRBD2. Trimming cost V 5 bases and J 6 bases; bases outside gene matches: 7. Germline-derived CDR1 and CDR2 are MNHEY and SMNVEV (reference sequence). The CDR3 has 14 amino acids.

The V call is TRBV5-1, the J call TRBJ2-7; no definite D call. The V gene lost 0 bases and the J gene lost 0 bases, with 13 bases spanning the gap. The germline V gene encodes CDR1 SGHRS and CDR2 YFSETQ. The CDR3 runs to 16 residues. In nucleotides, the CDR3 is TGCGCCAGCAGCTTGGCGCCTCGACAAAACTCCTACGAGCAGTACTTC. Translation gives CASSLAPRQNSYEQYF.

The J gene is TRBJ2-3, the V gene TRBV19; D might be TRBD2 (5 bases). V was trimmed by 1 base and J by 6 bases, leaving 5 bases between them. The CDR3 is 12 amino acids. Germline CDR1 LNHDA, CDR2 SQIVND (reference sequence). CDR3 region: CASSIGGDTQYF. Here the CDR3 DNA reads TGTGCCAGTAGTATAGGCGGGGATACGCAGTATTTT.

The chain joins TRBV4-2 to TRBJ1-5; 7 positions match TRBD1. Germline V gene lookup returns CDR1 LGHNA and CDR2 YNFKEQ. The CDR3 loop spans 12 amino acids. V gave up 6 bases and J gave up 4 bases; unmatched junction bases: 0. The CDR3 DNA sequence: TGTGCCAGCAGGACAGGGAATCAGCCCCAGCATTTT. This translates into CASRTGNQPQHF.

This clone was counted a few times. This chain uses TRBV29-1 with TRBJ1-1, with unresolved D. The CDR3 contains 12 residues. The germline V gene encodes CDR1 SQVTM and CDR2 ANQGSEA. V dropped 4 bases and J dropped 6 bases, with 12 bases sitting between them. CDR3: CSVVAGPAEAFF. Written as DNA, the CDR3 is TGCAGCGTTGTGGCTGGACCCGCTGAAGCTTTCTTT.